Below are 30 T cell receptor beta chains sequenced from a single sample in a study of cytomegalovirus exposure and HLA in healthy donors. In the PCR, 60 Vbeta and 13 Jbeta primers were used. The data were produced by immunoSEQ multiplex PCR, yet TCRdb's version contains in-frame clones alone and is incomplete. The sample contains around 190,000 clones, about 80% of which appear only once. Source material: PBMCs. Receptors originate from a woman in her forties in good health and CMV-seronegative.

The V gene is TRBV6-5, the J gene TRBJ2-2; possible D gene TRBD1, 6 bases. The CDR3 is made up of 15 amino acids. Per germline, CDR1 MNHEY and CDR2 SVGAGI. Trimming left V 8 bases short and J 7 bases short, with 20 bases between. The CDR3 bases are TGTGCCAGCGTAGCACAGGGAGTGTCGGGCGGGGAGCTGTTTTTT. Translated: CASVAQGVSGGELFF.

The chain couples TRBV19 to TRBJ1-5, with 7 bases lining up with TRBD1. The CDR3 length is 14 residues. J gave up 7 bases and V 3 bases, and 6 bases lay outside the gene matches. Germline values: CDR1 LNHDA, CDR2 SQIVND (reference sequence). The CDR3 nucleotides read TGTGCCAGTAGTATTGGGCAGGGGGGACAGCCCCAGCATTTT. Translated: CASSIGQGGQPQHF.

The chain links TRBV5-1 to TRBJ2-7; TRBD2 matches 11 bases. With 0 bases clipped from V and 3 bases from J, the junction kept 2 bases outside the gene matches. The CDR3 runs to 15 residues. The germline CDR1 and CDR2 sequences are SGHRS and YFSETQ. As DNA, the CDR3 is TGCGCCAGCAGCTTGGTAACTAGCGGGGGCTACGAGCAGTACTTC. Residues: CASSLVTSGGYEQYF.

The V gene is TRBV14, the J gene TRBJ2-5; TRBD2 might be the D (6 bases). Germline V gene lookup returns CDR1 SGHDN and CDR2 FVKESK. The CDR3 covers 15 residues. With 1 base removed from V and 5 bases from J, the gap between germline ends came to 14 bases. CDR3 nucleotides: TGTGCCAGCAGCCAAGCCGCGGCCCGGGGGGAGACCCAGTACTTC. It specifies CASSQAAARGETQYF.

V usage is TRBV6-1 and J usage is TRBJ1-1; D unresolved. Germline values: CDR1 MNHNS, CDR2 SASEGT. The CDR3 is 13 residues long. Trimming removed 8 bases at V and 3 bases at J, with 13 bases between. CDR3 in amino acids: CASHQSGDTEAFF. The CDR3 nucleotides read TGTGCCAGCCATCAGAGCGGGGACACTGAAGCTTTCTTT.

This chain connects TRBV2 to TRBJ1-6; possible D gene TRBD1, 5 bases. CDR3 length: 15 residues. V shed 5 bases and J shed 5 bases, with 13 bases lying between them. CDR1 and CDR2 from the germline V gene are SNHLY and FYNNEI. The CDR3 protein is CASSSRVLDNSPLHF. Here the CDR3 DNA reads TGTGCCAGCAGTTCCAGGGTCCTCGATAATTCACCCCTCCACTTT. Full variable domain (remainder filled in from reference TRBV2 and TRBJ1-6): EPEVTQTPSHQVTQMGQEVILRCVPISNHLYFYWYRQILGQKVEFLVSFYNNEISEKSEIFDDQFSVERPDGSNFTLKIRSTKLEDSAMYFCASSSRVLDNSPLHFGNGTRLTVT.

This rearrangement joins TRBV14 to TRBJ2-2, with 12 bases matching TRBD2. There are 19 residues in the CDR3. V was clipped by 1 base and J by 1 base; unmatched bases: 7. The germline gives CDR1 SGHDN, CDR2 FVKESK. CDR3 protein: CASSQAWPSGGVNTGELFF. The CDR3 DNA reads as TGTGCCAGCAGCCAAGCCTGGCCTAGCGGGGGGGTGAACACCGGGGAGCTGTTTTTT.

The CDR3 spells CASSLDYSYNSPLHF. DNA of the CDR3: TGTGCCAGCAGCTTAGACTATTCCTATAATTCACCCCTCCACTTT. This rearrangement joins TRBV7-8 to TRBJ1-6; D uncertain. CDR1 and CDR2 from the germline V gene are SGHVS and FQNEAQ. This CDR3 is 15 amino acids long. V shed 1 base and J shed 1 base, with 5 bases lying between them.

The rearrangement links TRBV5-1 to TRBJ1-6; 8 nucleotides match TRBD1. CDR1 is SGHRS and CDR2 is YFSETQ in the germline V gene. The CDR3 has 18 amino acids. Trimming removed 0 bases from V and 7 bases from J; junction bases left unmatched: 12. The CDR3, as DNA: TGCGCCAGCAGCTTGGGGGAAGTGACAGGGGCCAGGAATTCACCCCTCCACTTT. Encoded protein: CASSLGEVTGARNSPLHF. The full variable domain, completed using reference TRBV5-1 and TRBJ1-6, is KAGVTQTPRYLIKTRGQQVTLSCSPISGHRSVSWYQQTPGQGLQFLFEYFSETQRNKGNFPGRFSGRQFSNSRSEMNVSTLELGDSALYLCASSLGEVTGARNSPLHFGNGTRLTVT.

This chain uses TRBV29-1 with TRBJ2-1; D possibly corresponds to TRBD2 (6 bases). Germline assignment: CDR1 SQVTM and CDR2 ANQGSEA. V was shortened by 6 bases and J by 2 bases, with 11 bases between the two germline ends. This CDR3 is built from 13 residues. The CDR3 spells CSVAGSTYNEQFF. The CDR3 region has the DNA TGCAGCGTGGCCGGGAGCACCTACAATGAGCAGTTCTTC.

This chain uses TRBV6-5 with TRBJ2-2; possibly TRBD1 for D (5 bases). Germline V gene lookup returns CDR1 MNHEY and CDR2 SVGAGI. Trimming pared 8 bases from V and 3 bases from J, leaving 10 bases between. The CDR3 totals 13 residues. As DNA, the CDR3 is TGTGCCAGCGGGGCCGGTGACACCGGGGAGCTGTTTTTT. Its translation: CASGAGDTGELFF.

This clone was detected only a few times. The chain joins TRBV5-5 to TRBJ1-1, with 7 nucleotides matching TRBD1. CDR1 SGHKS and CDR2 YYEKEE come from the germline V gene (reference sequence). The CDR3 contains 15 residues. V gave up 4 bases and J gave up 0 bases; unmatched junction bases: 6. CDR3 bases: TGTGCCAGCAGCGTACGACAGGGCATGAACACTGAAGCTTTCTTT. Translating it yields CASSVRQGMNTEAFF.

The J gene is TRBJ2-7, the V gene TRBV7-8; no clear D gene. The germline gives CDR1 SGHVS, CDR2 FQNEAQ. The CDR3 length is 11 residues. Deletions cut 5 bases from V and 3 bases from J, with 5 bases between. The CDR3 protein is CASSNIYEQYF. CDR3 coding DNA: TGTGCCAGCAGCAATATCTACGAGCAGTACTTC.

The V and J genes are TRBV25-1 and TRBJ1-3, with TRBD1 matching over 10 bases. The CDR3 is 16 amino acids. Trimming at V came to 2 bases and at J to 4 bases, leaving 5 bases not matched to a gene. Germline V CDR1 and CDR2: MGHDK, SYGVNS. CDR3 residues: CASSEIGTGDGNTIYF. CDR3 DNA: TGTGCCAGCAGTGAAATTGGGACAGGGGACGGAAACACCATATATTTT. Full variable domain (outside the CDR3, taken from reference TRBV25-1 and TRBJ1-3): EADIYQTPRYLVIGTGKKITLECSQTMGHDKMYWYQQDPGMELHLIHYSYGVNSTEKGDLSSESTVSRIRTEHFPLTLESARPSHTSQYLCASSEIGTGDGNTIYFGEGSWLTVV.

The V call is TRBV18, the J call TRBJ2-2, with 7 nucleotides matching TRBD1. There are 15 residues in the CDR3. In germline, CDR1 is KGHSH, CDR2 LQKENI. With 1 base clipped from V and 5 bases from J, the junction kept 4 bases outside the gene matches. CDR3 amino acids: CASSPLDRLTGELFF. CDR3 DNA: TGTGCCAGCTCACCACTGGACAGGCTTACCGGGGAGCTGTTTTTT.

In regard to this clone: In the same sample, other DNA sequences code for this CDR3. The CDR3 here is CASSPGQGPGNTIYF. The DNA of the CDR3 is TGTGCCAGCAGCCCAGGACAGGGGCCTGGAAACACCATATATTTT. The V call is TRBV11-3, the J call TRBJ1-3; 9 bases line up with TRBD1. Looked up from germline, CDR1 is SGHNT and CDR2 is YENEEA. V was pared by 5 bases and J by 2 bases, with 4 bases of the junction left unmatched. This CDR3 is 15 amino acids long.

V gene TRBV6-1 combines with J gene TRBJ1-2, with no clear D. Germline V gives CDR1 MNHNS, CDR2 SASEGT. V lost 2 bases to trimming and J lost 8 bases, with 18 bases between them. This CDR3 comprises 15 residues. As DNA, the CDR3 is TGTGCCAGCAGTGAACTTTGGAGCGGGGTTGAAGGCTACACCTTC. The encoded protein is CASSELWSGVEGYTF.

This clone was recorded once. The chain couples TRBV19 to TRBJ2-6; D is ambiguous. The CDR3 has 17 amino acids. The germline V and J ends were trimmed by 3 bases and 0 bases, with 12 bases remaining between them. Germline-derived CDR1 and CDR2 are LNHDA and SQIVND (reference sequence). The CDR3 loop reads CASSIRLPSSGANVLTF. The CDR3 region has the DNA TGTGCCAGTAGTATCAGACTCCCGAGCTCTGGGGCCAACGTCCTGACTTTC.

Regarding this clone: Other DNA sequences within the sample encode an identical CDR3. This chain connects TRBV5-1 to TRBJ2-5, with 9 bases that match TRBD2. Germline CDR1 is SGHRS and CDR2 is YFSETQ. Trimming cost V 5 bases and J 4 bases; bases outside gene matches: 6. The CDR3 spans 14 residues. The CDR3 nucleotides are TGCGCCAGCAGTTTGCGGGGGGGCCGAGAGACCCAGTACTTC. It codes for CASSLRGGRETQYF.

In DNA, the CDR3 is TGTGCCAGCAGCCCCCGGGACAGGGGGATTGGCGAAGCTTTCTTT. It yields the protein CASSPRDRGIGEAFF. The chain uses TRBV7-8 and TRBJ1-1, with TRBD1 matching over 11 bases. This CDR3 has 15 amino acids. The germline gives CDR1 SGHVS, CDR2 FQNEAQ. V lost 5 bases to trimming and J lost 8 bases; unmatched junction nucleotides: 10. Using reference TRBV7-8 and TRBJ1-1 for the parts outside the CDR3, the full variable domain is GAGVSQSPRYKVAKRGQDVALRCDPISGHVSLFWYQQALGQGPEFLTYFQNEAQLDKSGLPSDRFFAERPEGSVSTLKIQRTQQEDSAVYLCASSPRDRGIGEAFFGQGTRLTVV.

The rearrangement links TRBV6-6 to TRBJ1-1; D gene unclear. The CDR3 sequence is 15 residues long. The germline V gene encodes CDR1 MNHNY and CDR2 SVGAGI (reference sequence). Trimming removed 0 bases at V and 6 bases at J, with 14 bases between. The DNA for the CDR3 is TGTGCCAGCAGTTACTCTGGCGGCGGGAGGGCTGAAGCTTTCTTT. Its translation is CASSYSGGGRAEAFF.

The chain recombines TRBV11-1 with TRBJ1-1, with D possibly TRBD1 on 6 matching bases. This CDR3 has 13 residues. Germline CDR1 reads SGHAT; CDR2 reads FQDESV (reference sequence). The ends were cut back, 3 bases at V and 7 bases at J, with 12 bases in the middle. In nucleotides, the CDR3 is TGTGCCAGCAGCTTTGGACAGCTTTATGAAGCTTTCTTT. Encoded protein: CASSFGQLYEAFF.

The gene calls are TRBV4-3 and TRBJ2-5, with 7 bases that match TRBD2. The CDR3 is 12 amino acids. The germline CDR1 and CDR2 sequences are LGHNA and YSLEER. V lost 5 bases to trimming and J lost 5 bases; unmatched junction nucleotides: 2. The CDR3, as DNA: TGCGCCAGCAGCGGGCGGGGGGAGACCCAGTACTTC. Translating it yields CASSGRGETQYF.

The table lists this clone with a few counts. The chain uses TRBV6-4 and TRBJ1-1, with a weak D call TRBD1 (5 bases). Germline-derived CDR1 and CDR2 are MRHNA and SNTAGT. This CDR3 region has 13 residues. V was trimmed by 4 bases and J by 3 bases, leaving 9 bases between them. The CDR3 reads CASSALRDTEAFF. The CDR3 DNA follows: TGTGCCAGCAGTGCTCTCAGGGACACTGAAGCTTTCTTT.

In the case of this clone: One end of the junction does not line up with germline, which may come from a read error. This chain links TRBV7-7 with TRBJ2-1, with D possibly TRBD1 on 5 matching bases. Germline V gene lookup returns CDR1 SSHAT and CDR2 FNYEAQ (reference sequence). This CDR3 is 13 amino acids long. CDR3 coding DNA: TGTGCTAGCAGCTTTAGACAGCACAATGAGCAGTTCTTC. It specifies CASSFRQHNEQFF.

This clone has a single count. V is TRBV7-9 and J is TRBJ2-7; D is unclear. The V gene lost 5 bases and the J gene lost 3 bases, with 11 bases spanning the gap. The germline CDR1 and CDR2 sequences are SEHNR and FQNEAQ (reference sequence). The CDR3 has 13 residues. As DNA, the CDR3 is TGTGCCAGCAGCCCTGGAGCGCACTACGAGCAGTACTTC. This gives the protein CASSPGAHYEQYF.

There are a few counts of this clone. V and J are TRBV6-5 and TRBJ2-3, with D perhaps TRBD2 (6 bases). The CDR3 is made up of 15 amino acids. V was pared by 5 bases and J by 0 bases, with 12 bases between. Germline CDR1 reads MNHEY; CDR2 reads SVGAGI. CDR3 loop: CASSRSGTSTDTQYF. The CDR3 DNA reads TGTGCCAGCAGTCGTAGCGGTACTAGCACAGATACGCAGTATTTT.

The genes are TRBV12-5 and TRBJ2-7, with TRBD1 identical over 9 bases. The CDR3 runs to 14 residues. Looked up from germline, CDR1 is LGHNT and CDR2 is FRNRAP. V dropped 6 bases and J dropped 10; count of bases not matched to a gene: 13. CDR3 sequence: CASGALSGQGRQYF. As DNA, the CDR3 is TGTGCTAGTGGGGCTCTATCGGGACAGGGCCGACAGTACTTC.

This clone was observed a few times. The rearrangement joins TRBV11-3 to TRBJ2-5; possible D gene TRBD1, 6 bases. Trimming shortened V by 2 bases and J by 4 bases, and 14 bases separated the two germline ends. Germline lookup yields CDR1 SGHNT and CDR2 YENEEA. The CDR3 contains 15 residues. CDR3 protein: CASSLTQGWRETQYF. DNA for the CDR3: TGTGCCAGCAGCTTAACACAGGGTTGGAGAGAGACCCAGTACTTC.

To note about this clone: The junction and the germline gene differ at one end; a read error may be behind it. The rearrangement joins TRBV11-2 to TRBJ2-1; possibly TRBD2 for D (6 bases). CDR3 size: 17 residues. CDR1 and CDR2 from the germline V gene are SGHAT and FQNNGV. The DNA for the CDR3 is TGTGCCAGCAGCTTAGGGCTGGACGGGAGTAACTACGATGAGCAGTTCTTC. Protein product: CASSLGLDGSNYDEQFF.